The 9 T cell receptor beta chains below come from one sample, sequenced in a study of T cells in Graves' hyperthyroidism and ophthalmopathy. It was RNA transcripts that yielded the amplified TCR beta CDR3 regions. HTBI primers were used for first-round RT-PCR of the TCR CDR3. One entry per CDR3 protein results from TCRdb running MiXCR on the multiplex PCR reads. The data show fewer than 200,000 distinct CDR3 sequences, over 7.5% seen once. The sample was blood. All receptors derive from a woman aged 18-29 years with Graves' hyperthyroidism that later progressed to Graves' ophthalmopathy.

This clonotype was seen a handful of times. One end of the junction does not line up with germline, which may come from a read error. V is TRBV29-1 and J is TRBJ2-4; a possible D gene is TRBD1 (5 bases). There are 11 residues in the CDR3. Germline lookup yields CDR1 SQVTM and CDR2 ANQGSEA. Written as DNA, the CDR3 is TGCGGCGTTGTTGGGGCAAACATTCAGTACTTC. This sequence encodes CGVVGANIQYF. The full variable domain, in which reference TRBV29-1 and TRBJ2-4 provide the parts outside the CDR3, is SAVISQKPSRDICQRGTSLTIQCQVDSQVTMMFWYRQQPGQSLTLIATANQGSEATYESGFVIDKFPISRPNLTFSTLTVSNMSPEDSSIYLCGVVGANIQYFGAGTRLSVL.

There are many counts of this clonotype. The chain employs TRBV25-1 and TRBJ2-1, with a tentative D call TRBD2 (5 bases). The V and J ends lost 6 bases and 3 bases respectively, with 12 bases between them. Germline CDR1 is MGHDK and CDR2 is SYGVNS. The CDR3 sequence is 14 residues long. The CDR3 is CASSPRGLYNEQFF. The CDR3 DNA is TGTGCCAGCAGCCCCCGAGGGCTCTACAATGAGCAGTTCTTC.

This clonotype was seen at least ten times. This sequence joins TRBV3-1 and TRBJ1-1; D gene unclear. V shed 1 base and J shed 4 bases, with 10 bases lying between them. The CDR3 is 14 amino acids. CDR1 LGHDT and CDR2 YNNKEL come from the germline V gene (reference sequence). The CDR3 DNA sequence: TGTGCCAGCAGCCAAGTTCCCCGGGTCACTGAAGCTTTCTTT. This encodes CASSQVPRVTEAFF. Drawing the rest from reference TRBV3-1 and TRBJ1-1, the complete variable domain is DTAVSQTPKYLVTQMGNDKSIKCEQNLGHDTMYWYKQDSKKFLKIMFSYNNKELIINETVPNRFSPKSPDKAHLNLHINSLELGDSAVYFCASSQVPRVTEAFFGQGTRLTVV.

This clonotype has a handful of counts. The rearrangement links TRBV7-2 to TRBJ1-3; 7 bases agree with TRBD1. V lost 6 bases and J lost 7; bases outside the gene matches: 15. Germline V gene data show CDR1 as SGHTA and CDR2 as FQGNSA. This CDR3 has 16 residues. CDR3 DNA: TGTGCCAGCAGTCTAGATCGGGCAGGGGGGTTGAACACCATATATTTT. Amino acid sequence: CASSLDRAGGLNTIYF.

This clonotype was found many times. The genes are TRBV12-3 or TRBV12-4 and TRBJ2-4; D is undetermined. V was shortened by 6 bases and J by 0 bases, with 9 bases between the two germline ends. The CDR3 extends over 14 amino acids. The CDR3 DNA follows: TGTGCCAGCAGCCCGGGCCTAGCCAAAAACATTCAGTACTTC. Encoded protein: CASSPGLAKNIQYF.

This rearrangement joins TRBV6-1 to TRBJ2-5; TRBD2 is a possible D gene (7 bases). CDR3 length equals 16 residues. Germline lookup yields CDR1 MNHNS and CDR2 SASEGT. V lost 7 bases and J 5 bases, leaving 23 bases between the germline ends. The CDR3 coding sequence is TGTGCCAGCACCCCTACAGGGAGGCTAGCGGACGAGACCCAGTACTTC. Its protein is CASTPTGRLADETQYF.

This clonotype has ten or more counts. The genes are TRBV6-1 and TRBJ1-4, with 7 positions matching TRBD1. After removal of 5 bases from V and 8 bases from J, the junction contained 8 bases not matched to a gene. The CDR3 spans 14 residues. From germline, CDR1 is MNHNS and CDR2 SASEGT. The CDR3 DNA reads TGTGCCAGCAGTTTAGGGACAGCGGAGGAAAAACTGTTTTTT. Encoded protein: CASSLGTAEEKLFF.

The table lists this clonotype with many counts. This chain uses TRBV13 with TRBJ2-3, with 9 bases aligning to TRBD2. The V gene end was trimmed by 3 bases and the J gene end by 6 bases; junction bases not matched to a gene: 7. CDR3 length: 15 residues. Germline CDR1 is PRHDT and CDR2 is FYEKMQ (reference sequence). The CDR3 sequence is CASSFPSGIGDTQYF. DNA of the CDR3: TGTGCCAGCAGCTTCCCTAGCGGGATAGGGGATACGCAGTATTTT.

This clonotype was seen a few times. The CDR3 DNA is TGTGCCAGTAGCGCTGAAACGGGGAGTGGGTACAATGAGCAGTTCTTC. Translation: CASSAETGSGYNEQFF. The chain carries TRBV19 and TRBJ2-1, with D perhaps matching TRBD2 (5 bases). The ends were cut back, 6 bases at V and 4 bases at J, with 19 bases in the middle. This CDR3 comprises 16 residues. Germline V lookup: CDR1 LNHDA, CDR2 SQIVND (reference sequence).